The 32 T cell receptor beta chains below come from one sample, sequenced in a study of T cell responses to AZD1222 COVID-19 vaccine. The method was immunoSEQ multiplex PCR; TCRdb's version includes in-frame clones alone and lacks a portion of them. The sample has tens of thousands of clones, about 91% seen once. This specimen was peripheral blood, taken 28 days after the second AZD1222 dose. These receptors were collected from an adult who received the AZD1222 COVID-19 vaccine.

The chain combines TRBV7-9 with TRBJ2-7, with D unresolved. This CDR3 comprises 12 residues. Germline V gene data show CDR1 as SEHNR and CDR2 as FQNEAQ (reference sequence). V dropped 1 base and J dropped 0 bases, with 1 base sitting between them. The CDR3, as DNA: TGTGCCAGCAGCTTAGGCTCCTACGAGCAGTACTTC. Amino acids: CASSLGSYEQYF.

The rearrangement links TRBV5-1 to TRBJ2-1; 16 bases agree with TRBD2. V lost 6 bases to trimming and J lost 7 bases; unmatched junction nucleotides: 4. Germline lookup yields CDR1 SGHRS and CDR2 YFSETQ. The CDR3 runs to 15 residues. CDR3 sequence: CASTGTSGRGNEQFF. The DNA of the CDR3 is TGCGCCAGCACCGGGACTAGCGGGAGGGGGAATGAGCAGTTCTTC.

V usage is TRBV10-3 and J usage is TRBJ2-2, with 11 bases fitting TRBD1. The germline V gene encodes CDR1 ENHRY and CDR2 SYGVKD. There are 17 residues in the CDR3. Unmatched junction bases numbered 7, after V lost 2 bases and J lost 5 bases. CDR3 sequence reads: CAISETPGQGGTGELFF. DNA of the CDR3: TGTGCCATCAGTGAGACCCCGGGACAGGGGGGGACCGGGGAGCTGTTTTTT.

The chain is built from TRBV19 and TRBJ1-4; the match to TRBD1 covers 7 bases. CDR3 size: 15 residues. After removal of 3 bases from V and 3 bases from J, the junction contained 4 bases not matched to a gene. From germline, CDR1 is LNHDA and CDR2 SQIVND (reference sequence). The CDR3 here is CASSILDRSNEKLFF. CDR3 bases: TGTGCCAGTAGTATTTTGGACAGGTCTAATGAAAAACTGTTTTTT. The complete variable domain, with remaining parts taken from reference TRBV19 and TRBJ1-4, reads DGGITQSPKYLFRKEGQNVTLSCEQNLNHDAMYWYRQDPGQGLRLIYYSQIVNDFQKGDIAEGYSVSREKKESFPLTVTSAQKNPTAFYLCASSILDRSNEKLFFGSGTQLSVL.

The V gene is TRBV3-1 (or the pseudogene TRBV3-2), the J gene TRBJ2-7, with a tentative D call TRBD2 (5 bases). The V gene's germline CDR1 is LGHDT and CDR2 YNNKEL (reference sequence). This CDR3 has 16 amino acids. V lost 0 bases and J 2 bases, leaving 14 bases between the germline ends. CDR3 in DNA: TGTGCCAGCAGCCAAGATTTACGGAGCGGCCCCTACGAGCAGTACTTC. The encoded protein is CASSQDLRSGPYEQYF.

The chain uses TRBV5-4 and TRBJ1-3; D is possibly TRBD1 (5 bases). Trimming removed 2 bases from V and 4 bases from J, with 13 bases in between. The germline CDR1 and CDR2 sequences are SGHNT and YYREEE (reference sequence). The CDR3 length is 15 residues. CDR3 sequence: CASSFFGARGNTIYF. Written as DNA, the CDR3 is TGTGCCAGCAGCTTCTTCGGGGCGCGAGGAAACACCATATATTTT.

This chain uses TRBV5-1 with TRBJ1-2; D is possibly TRBD1 (5 bases). CDR1 and CDR2 from the germline V gene are SGHRS and YFSETQ. The CDR3 sequence is 12 residues long. Trimming removed 0 bases from V and 7 bases from J, with 7 bases in between. The CDR3 coding sequence is TGCGCCAGCAGCTTGGCCCAGGGTGGCTACACCTTC. Residues: CASSLAQGGYTF.

V usage is TRBV18 and J usage is TRBJ1-1; weak D call: TRBD1 (5 bases). CDR3 length: 15 residues. V lost 0 bases and J 4 bases, leaving 12 bases between the germline ends. Germline CDR1 and CDR2: KGHSH and LQKENI. The CDR3 reads CASSPPGQAPTEAFF. The CDR3, as DNA: TGTGCCAGCTCACCACCGGGGCAAGCCCCCACTGAAGCTTTCTTT.

This clone showed up just once. The chain employs TRBV5-1 and TRBJ2-1; no clear D gene. Germline CDR1 SGHRS, CDR2 YFSETQ. V lost 4 bases and J lost 6, with 14 bases in between. The CDR3 length is 14 residues. The CDR3, as DNA: TGCGCCAGCAGCCTTGACCATTCCAGCAATGAGCAGTTCTTC. The encoded protein is CASSLDHSSNEQFF.

The genes are TRBV5-1 and TRBJ2-7, with TRBD2 matching 7 bases. Germline loops: CDR1 SGHRS, CDR2 YFSETQ. The V gene end was trimmed by 2 bases and the J gene end by 5 bases; junction bases not matched to a gene: 10. The CDR3 loop spans 15 amino acids. CDR3 DNA: TGCGCCAGCAGCTTTAATAGCGGGCCGAGCCACGAGCAGTACTTC. This sequence encodes CASSFNSGPSHEQYF.

The J gene is TRBJ2-3, the V gene TRBV7-9; D not certain. The CDR3 has 15 amino acids. Germline CDR1 is SEHNR and CDR2 is FQNEAQ (reference sequence). Trimming cost V 4 bases and J 5 bases, with 16 bases left between them. CDR3 nucleotide sequence: TGTGCCAGCAGCTATGGGTGGAGCGACGGAGATACGCAGTATTTT. Residues: CASSYGWSDGDTQYF.

The chain links TRBV5-1 to TRBJ1-1; D perhaps matches TRBD1 (5 bases). This CDR3 has 15 residues. V was cut by 3 bases and J by 3 bases, with 15 bases left in between. Germline loops: CDR1 SGHRS, CDR2 YFSETQ. The CDR3 is CASSSGGSPDTEAFF. CDR3 in DNA: TGCGCCAGCAGCTCGGGGGGTAGTCCGGACACTGAAGCTTTCTTT. Supplemented by reference TRBV5-1 and TRBJ1-1, the full variable domain reads KAGVTQTPRYLIKTRGQQVTLSCSPISGHRSVSWYQQTPGQGLQFLFEYFSETQRNKGNFPGRFSGRQFSNSRSEMNVSTLELGDSALYLCASSSGGSPDTEAFFGQGTRLTVV.

This rearrangement joins TRBV2 to TRBJ2-3; no reliable D call. Trimming stripped 1 base from V and 3 bases from J, with 11 bases between. This CDR3 is 15 amino acids long. CDR1 is SNHLY, CDR2 FYNNEI, per germline. Here the CDR3 reads CASSEVSSRTDTQYF. The CDR3 DNA reads TGTGCCAGCAGTGAAGTCAGTAGCCGGACAGATACGCAGTATTTT.

This chain connects TRBV18 to TRBJ2-3, with D possibly TRBD2 on 5 matching bases. Germline V lookup: CDR1 KGHSH, CDR2 LQKENI. The CDR3 is 15 residues long. Trimming took off 5 bases at V and 2 bases at J, with 14 bases between the two ends. CDR3 bases: TGTGCCAGCTCAACTAAGCGGAGCTCCACAGATACGCAGTATTTT. Its protein product is CASSTKRSSTDTQYF.

This chain links TRBV4-1 with TRBJ1-4; a possible D gene is TRBD1 (5 bases). Germline loops: CDR1 MGHRA, CDR2 YSYEKL. V was cut by 1 base and J by 8 bases, with 17 bases left in between. The CDR3 totals 16 residues. CDR3 DNA sequence: TGCGCCAGCAGCCAAGGGTCTCAGGGTAAGCGGGAAAAACTGTTTTTT. This translates into CASSQGSQGKREKLFF.

V gene TRBV24-1 combines with J gene TRBJ2-1, with 10 positions matching TRBD2. The CDR3 sequence is 16 residues long. V lost 4 bases, J lost 6 bases, and 8 bases stayed unmatched. The germline gives CDR1 KGHDR, CDR2 SFDVKD. CDR3 nucleotide sequence: TGTGCCACCAGTGACGGTCTAGCGGGAGCCTTCAATGAGCAGTTCTTC. Protein product: CATSDGLAGAFNEQFF.

This chain links TRBV25-1 with TRBJ1-1; D may be TRBD1 (5 bases). This CDR3 comprises 13 residues. Deletions cut 5 bases from V and 6 bases from J, with 13 bases between. Per the germline V gene, CDR1 is MGHDK and CDR2 is SYGVNS. CDR3 in amino acids: CASSRGGFAEAFF. In DNA, the CDR3 is TGTGCCAGCAGTAGGGGAGGTTTCGCTGAAGCTTTCTTT.

The chain joins TRBV9 to TRBJ2-3, with TRBD2 matching 8 bases. Germline loops: CDR1 SGDLS, CDR2 YYNGEE. The V and J ends lost 0 bases and 0 bases, in that order; junction bases with no gene match: 3. The CDR3 is 16 residues long. The CDR3 nucleotides read TGTGCCAGCAGCGTAGTAGCGGGACATAGCACAGATACGCAGTATTTT. This codes for CASSVVAGHSTDTQYF.

The CDR3 loop is CASSQVSRSSYEQYF. The CDR3 DNA is TGTGCCAGCAGCCAAGTGTCAAGATCCTCCTACGAGCAGTACTTC. The V call is TRBV3-1 (or the pseudogene TRBV3-2), the J call TRBJ2-7; D ambiguous. The CDR3 has 15 residues. Trimming removed 1 base at V and 0 bases at J, with 10 bases between. Germline V gives CDR1 LGHDT, CDR2 YNNKEL (reference sequence).

The rearrangement uses TRBV10-2 and TRBJ2-7; a weak D match, TRBD1 (6 bases). Trimming left V 0 bases short and J 6 bases short, with 12 bases between. CDR3 length equals 14 residues. CDR1 is WSHSY, CDR2 SAAADI, per germline. The DNA for the CDR3 is TGCGCCAGCAGTGAGTCAAGGGGGTTCTTCGAGCAGTACTTC. Encoded protein: CASSESRGFFEQYF.

This chain uses TRBV7-9 with TRBJ1-1, with D uncertain. The V gene's germline CDR1 is SEHNR and CDR2 FQNEAQ (reference sequence). The CDR3 spans 12 residues. V was trimmed by 5 bases and J by 3 bases, leaving 7 bases between them. CDR3 sequence reads: CASSGEDTEAFF. Written as DNA, the CDR3 is TGTGCCAGCAGCGGGGAGGACACTGAAGCTTTCTTT. Using reference TRBV7-9 and TRBJ1-1 for the parts outside the CDR3, the full variable domain is DTGVSQNPRHKITKRGQNVTFRCDPISEHNRLYWYRQTLGQGPEFLTYFQNEAQLEKSRLLSDRFSAERPKGSFSTLEIQRTEQGDSAMYLCASSGEDTEAFFGQGTRLTVV.

The chain combines TRBV28 with TRBJ2-7; a possible D gene is TRBD1 (6 bases). In germline, CDR1 is MDHEN, CDR2 SYDVKM. Trimming shortened V by 6 bases and J by 3 bases, and 12 bases separated the two germline ends. This CDR3 is built from 13 residues. This CDR3 is CASSSSTGYEQYF. The CDR3 nucleotides read TGTGCCAGCAGCTCATCGACAGGCTACGAGCAGTACTTC.

This clone has only a few counts. The V call is TRBV2, the J call TRBJ2-7; 8 nucleotides line up with TRBD1. The CDR3 length is 13 residues. V dropped 5 bases and J dropped 3; count of bases not matched to a gene: 3. CDR1 and CDR2 (germline): SNHLY, FYNNEI. DNA for the CDR3: TGTGCCAGCAGTTCCGGACAGGGCTACGAGCAGTACTTC. Translating gives CASSSGQGYEQYF.

The rearrangement links TRBV6-2 or TRBV6-3 to TRBJ2-2; D not resolved. The germline CDR1 and CDR2 sequences are MNHEY and SVGEGT. There are 14 residues in the CDR3. V gave up 2 bases and J gave up 0 bases, with 4 bases separating them. The CDR3 sequence is CASSYTTNTGELFF. The CDR3 coding sequence is TGTGCCAGCAGTTACACAACGAACACCGGGGAGCTGTTTTTT.

The V gene is TRBV18, the J gene TRBJ2-7; D may match TRBD1 or TRBD2 (6 bases each). In germline, CDR1 is KGHSH, CDR2 LQKENI. V gave up 6 bases and J gave up 12 bases, with 15 bases separating them. The CDR3 extends over 11 amino acids. In DNA, the CDR3 is TGTGCCAGCTCGCTCGGGGGCGGCCCGTACTTC. It translates to CASSLGGGPYF.

This clone was picked up one time. V and J are TRBV11-2 and TRBJ2-1; tentatively, D is TRBD1 (7 bases). The CDR3 contains 15 residues. The V and J ends lost 3 bases and 5 bases respectively, with 14 bases between them. Germline V gene sequence: CDR1 SGHAT, CDR2 FQNNGV. CDR3: CASSFPARGDNEQFF. CDR3 nucleotides: TGTGCCAGCAGCTTCCCCGCCAGGGGGGACAATGAGCAGTTCTTC.

This chain links TRBV28 with TRBJ2-7; the match to TRBD1 covers 7 bases. The V segment lost 3 bases and the J segment 3 bases; nucleotides outside the gene matches: 8. This CDR3 is 15 amino acids long. Germline V lookup: CDR1 MDHEN, CDR2 SYDVKM. The CDR3 reads CASSLGQTVNYEQYF. In nucleotides, the CDR3 is TGTGCCAGCAGTTTGGGACAGACAGTAAACTACGAGCAGTACTTC.

The genes are TRBV27 and TRBJ1-6; 9 bases fit TRBD1. The CDR3 sequence is 16 residues long. Germline V gene sequence: CDR1 MNHEY, CDR2 SMNVEV (reference sequence). Germline trimming cut 4 bases from V and 7 bases from J; bases unmatched to any gene: 8. The DNA of the CDR3 is TGTGCCAGCAGTTCCGGGACAGGGACGAGGAATTCACCCCTCCACTTT. Translation gives CASSSGTGTRNSPLHF.

This rearrangement joins TRBV10-1 to TRBJ2-1, with a tentative D call TRBD2 (6 bases). The CDR3 consists of 19 residues. V was cut by 2 bases and J by 2 bases, with 22 bases left in between. Germline V gives CDR1 WNHNN, CDR2 SYGVQD (reference sequence). The CDR3 loop is CASSERGSPGGKPYNEQFF. In DNA form, the CDR3 reads TGCGCCAGCAGTGAGCGGGGGTCGCCAGGCGGGAAACCCTACAATGAGCAGTTCTTC.

The rearrangement joins TRBV29-1 to TRBJ2-1; 10 bases line up with TRBD1. Germline loops: CDR1 SQVTM, CDR2 ANQGSEA. This CDR3 spans 14 amino acids. With 6 bases clipped from V and 4 bases from J, the junction kept 6 bases outside the gene matches. CDR3 region: CSVNDRGLYNEQFF. CDR3 coding DNA: TGCAGCGTCAATGACAGGGGGCTTTACAATGAGCAGTTCTTC.

The chain combines TRBV4-1 with TRBJ1-6; the D gene is possibly TRBD1 (6 bases). This CDR3 has 18 residues. Germline lookup yields CDR1 MGHRA and CDR2 YSYEKL. Trimming removed 0 bases from V and 1 base from J, with 13 bases in between. The CDR3 loop reads CASSQEEGGWSYNSPLHF. CDR3 nucleotide sequence: TGCGCCAGCAGCCAAGAAGAGGGGGGTTGGTCCTATAATTCACCCCTCCACTTT.

The sample holds one count of this clone. The genes are TRBV30 and TRBJ1-2; TRBD1 matches 8 bases. The J segment lost 4 bases and the V segment lost 2 bases, leaving 15 bases of the junction unmatched. The CDR3 extends over 17 amino acids. Germline lookup yields CDR1 GTSNPN and CDR2 SVGIG (reference sequence). CDR3 region: CAWSKTHPGQVLYGYTF. CDR3 DNA sequence: TGTGCCTGGAGTAAAACACACCCGGGACAGGTCCTCTATGGCTACACCTTC.